One and the same sample provided the 5 T cell receptor beta chains below, sequenced in a study of blood T cell repertoires in COVID-19. Measured with immunoSEQ multiplex PCR; TCRdb has only the in-frame clones, and not every one. The data hold roughly 250,000 clones, with around 82% observed a single time. Sequencing used peripheral blood. Receptor source: a man aged 50 or older with active or convalescent COVID-19.

The rearrangement uses TRBV5-1 and TRBJ1-2; D might be TRBD1 (5 bases). This CDR3 has 14 amino acids. V shed 4 bases and J shed 2 bases, with 12 bases lying between them. The germline V gene encodes CDR1 SGHRS and CDR2 YFSETQ. The CDR3 reads CASSLTGGNYGYTF. The CDR3 DNA sequence: TGCGCCAGCAGCCTTACCGGGGGGAACTATGGCTACACCTTC.

This clone was seen a handful of times. The rearrangement links TRBV5-1 to TRBJ2-6; 8 nucleotides align to TRBD1. CDR3 length: 17 residues. Trimming removed 4 bases from V and 3 bases from J; junction bases left unmatched: 9. Germline V lookup: CDR1 SGHRS, CDR2 YFSETQ. CDR3 DNA: TGCGCCAGCAGCGCGGACAGGGCTCGTCGTGGGGCCAACGTCCTGACTTTC. This encodes CASSADRARRGANVLTF.

The chain combines TRBV28 with TRBJ1-1, with 8 positions matching TRBD1. Per germline, CDR1 MDHEN and CDR2 SYDVKM. After removal of 6 bases from V and 7 bases from J, the junction contained 16 bases not matched to a gene. CDR3 length: 16 residues. This CDR3 is CASRKTGATGESEAFF. The CDR3 DNA sequence: TGTGCCAGCAGGAAGACAGGGGCGACCGGAGAGAGTGAAGCTTTCTTT.

This clone was counted only a few times. The gene calls are TRBV2 and TRBJ1-5; 7 bases map to TRBD1. With 6 bases clipped from V and 5 bases from J, the junction kept 7 bases outside the gene matches. Germline-derived CDR1 and CDR2 are SNHLY and FYNNEI. This CDR3 has 14 residues. As DNA, the CDR3 is TGTGCCAGCAGCCCTGGGACAGCGGATCAGCCCCAGCATTTT. Translation: CASSPGTADQPQHF.

The gene calls are TRBV5-6 and TRBJ1-3; tentative D call: TRBD1 (6 bases). Trimming stripped 6 bases from V and 8 bases from J, with 12 bases between. The CDR3 runs to 12 residues. Per the germline V gene, CDR1 is SGHDT and CDR2 is YYEEEE. The CDR3 DNA reads as TGTGCCAGCAACTTTGAGGGGGACACCATATATTTT. Translated, it gives CASNFEGDTIYF. Complete variable domain (other parts from reference TRBV5-6 and TRBJ1-3): DAGVTQSPTHLIKTRGQQVTLRCSPKSGHDTVSWYQQALGQGPQFIFQYYEEEERQRGNFPDRFSGHQFPNYSSELNVNALLLGDSALYLCASNFEGDTIYFGEGSWLTVV.